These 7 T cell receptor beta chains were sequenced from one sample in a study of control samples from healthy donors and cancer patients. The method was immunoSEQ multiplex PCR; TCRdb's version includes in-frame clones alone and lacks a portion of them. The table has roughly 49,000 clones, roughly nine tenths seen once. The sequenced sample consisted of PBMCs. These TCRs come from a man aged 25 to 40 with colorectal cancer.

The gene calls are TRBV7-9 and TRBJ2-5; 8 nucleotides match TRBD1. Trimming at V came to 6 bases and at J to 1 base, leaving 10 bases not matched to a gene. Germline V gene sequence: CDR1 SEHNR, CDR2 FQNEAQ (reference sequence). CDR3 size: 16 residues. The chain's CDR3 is CASSPDLGQVQETQYF. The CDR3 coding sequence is TGTGCCAGCAGTCCGGACTTGGGACAGGTCCAAGAGACCCAGTACTTC.

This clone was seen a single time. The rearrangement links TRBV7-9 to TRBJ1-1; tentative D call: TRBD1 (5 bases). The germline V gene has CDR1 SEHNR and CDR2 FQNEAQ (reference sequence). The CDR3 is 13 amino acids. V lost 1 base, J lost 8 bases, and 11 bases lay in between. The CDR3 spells CASSLDRLVEAFF. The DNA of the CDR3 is TGTGCCAGCAGCTTAGACAGGCTTGTCGAAGCTTTCTTT.

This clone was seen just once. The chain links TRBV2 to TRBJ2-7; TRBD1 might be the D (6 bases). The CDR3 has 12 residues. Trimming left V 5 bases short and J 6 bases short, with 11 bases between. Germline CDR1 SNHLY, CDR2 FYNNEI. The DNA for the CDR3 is TGTGCCAGCAGTTCAGGGGAAAGCGAGCAGTACGTC. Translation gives CASSSGESEQYV.

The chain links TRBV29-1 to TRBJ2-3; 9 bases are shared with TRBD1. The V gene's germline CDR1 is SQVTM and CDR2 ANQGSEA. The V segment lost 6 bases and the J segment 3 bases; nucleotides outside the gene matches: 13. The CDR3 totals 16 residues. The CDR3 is CSVQRDRVGGTDTQYF. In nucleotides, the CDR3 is TGCAGCGTGCAGAGGGACAGGGTAGGTGGGACAGATACGCAGTATTTT.

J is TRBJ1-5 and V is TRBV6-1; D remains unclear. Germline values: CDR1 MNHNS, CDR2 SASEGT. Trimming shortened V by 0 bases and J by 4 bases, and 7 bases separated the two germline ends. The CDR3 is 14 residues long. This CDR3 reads CASSEAARNQPQHF. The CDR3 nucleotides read TGTGCCAGCAGTGAAGCCGCAAGAAATCAGCCCCAGCATTTT.

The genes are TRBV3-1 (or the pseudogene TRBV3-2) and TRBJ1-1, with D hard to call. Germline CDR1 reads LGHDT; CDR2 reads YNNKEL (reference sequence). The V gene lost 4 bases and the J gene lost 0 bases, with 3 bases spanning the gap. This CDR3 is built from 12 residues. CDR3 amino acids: CASSPLNTEAFF. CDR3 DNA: TGTGCCAGCAGCCCATTGAACACTGAAGCTTTCTTT.

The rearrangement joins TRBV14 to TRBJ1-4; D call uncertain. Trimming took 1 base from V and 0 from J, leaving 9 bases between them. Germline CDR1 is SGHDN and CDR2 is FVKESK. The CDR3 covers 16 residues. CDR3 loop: CASSQVGRTTNEKLFF. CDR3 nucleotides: TGTGCCAGCAGCCAAGTTGGGAGAACAACTAATGAAAAACTGTTTTTT.